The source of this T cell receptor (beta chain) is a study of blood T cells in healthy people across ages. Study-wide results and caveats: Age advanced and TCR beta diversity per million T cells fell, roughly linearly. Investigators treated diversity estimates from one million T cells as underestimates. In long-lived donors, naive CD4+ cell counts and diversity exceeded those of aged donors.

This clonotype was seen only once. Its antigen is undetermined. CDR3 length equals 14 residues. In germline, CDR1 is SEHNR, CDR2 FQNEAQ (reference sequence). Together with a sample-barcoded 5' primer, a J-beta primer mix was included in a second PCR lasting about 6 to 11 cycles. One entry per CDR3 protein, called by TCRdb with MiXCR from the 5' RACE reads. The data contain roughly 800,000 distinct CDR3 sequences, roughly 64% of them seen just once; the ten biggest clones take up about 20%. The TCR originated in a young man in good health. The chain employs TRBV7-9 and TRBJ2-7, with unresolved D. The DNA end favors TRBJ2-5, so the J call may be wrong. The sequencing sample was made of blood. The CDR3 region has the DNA TGTGCCAGCAGCGTGTATGTCGGCGAAGAGACCCAGTACTTC. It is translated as CASSVYVGEETQYF.